A single sample is the source of the 25 T cell receptor beta chains below, sequenced in a study of shared T cell receptors in the human thymus. The table came from immunoSEQ multiplex PCR; TCRdb's copy has only in-frame clones and leaves some out. The sample holds about 660,000 clones, more than 70% seen once. This sample was shared with a second study, whose subject was human thymus T cells.

Material: thymocytes. These receptors were taken from a boy less than two years old with a congenital heart defect.

The rearrangement links TRBV10-1 to TRBJ2-3; perhaps TRBD1 as D (8 bases). The germline V gene has CDR1 WNHNN and CDR2 SYGVQD (reference sequence). The CDR3 is made up of 15 amino acids. V was shortened by 4 bases and J by 4 bases, with 15 bases between the two germline ends. The CDR3 reads CASSVRQGRADTQYF. The CDR3 DNA reads TGCGCCAGCAGTGTGAGACAGGGGAGGGCAGATACGCAGTATTTT.

The chain employs TRBV4-3 and TRBJ2-3; 7 bases fit TRBD2. The CDR3 covers 18 residues. Looked up from germline, CDR1 is LGHNA and CDR2 is YSLEER. V gave up 0 bases and J gave up 4 bases; unmatched junction bases: 13. CDR3 in DNA: TGCGCCAGCAGCCAAGAAAGCCGAGGGAGCGGGAAGTCAGATACGCAGTATTTT. Translating gives CASSQESRGSGKSDTQYF.

The chain has TRBV12-5 and TRBJ1-5, with 10 nucleotides matching TRBD1. CDR3 size: 18 residues. Germline CDR1 and CDR2: LGHNT and FRNRAP. V was clipped by 1 base and J by 5 bases; unmatched bases: 11. Here the CDR3 reads CASGLARQGAQKDQPQHF. In DNA form, the CDR3 reads TGTGCTAGTGGTTTGGCCCGACAGGGGGCGCAGAAAGATCAGCCCCAGCATTTT.

The chain has TRBV12-5 and TRBJ2-3, with 7 nucleotides matching TRBD1. Trimming cost V 0 bases and J 1 base; bases outside gene matches: 7. The CDR3 spans 17 residues. Germline CDR1 reads LGHNT; CDR2 reads FRNRAP. The CDR3 DNA is TGTGCTAGTGGTTTGGTACAAGGGACAGTTGGCACAGATACGCAGTATTTT. Translation: CASGLVQGTVGTDTQYF.

The CDR3 region is CASSFSWTGGDSNQPQHF. The CDR3 coding sequence is TGTGCCAGCAGTTTTTCGTGGACAGGGGGCGATAGCAATCAGCCCCAGCATTTT. The chain employs TRBV27 and TRBJ1-5; 11 bases are shared with TRBD1. Germline V gene sequence: CDR1 MNHEY, CDR2 SMNVEV (reference sequence). The CDR3 extends over 18 amino acids. The trim removed 3 bases at V and 0 bases at J, leaving 7 bases unmatched.

This clone was picked up a small number of times. This rearrangement joins TRBV27 to TRBJ1-4; 10 nucleotides line up with TRBD1. J gave up 7 bases and V 3 bases, and 8 bases lay outside the gene matches. This CDR3 spans 16 amino acids. Germline-derived CDR1 and CDR2 are MNHEY and SMNVEV (reference sequence). The CDR3 DNA follows: TGTGCCAGCAGTTTCCGACAGGGGGCCATTGGTGAAAAACTGTTTTTT. This translates into CASSFRQGAIGEKLFF.

The chain is built from TRBV7-2 and TRBJ2-3, with TRBD1 identical over 7 bases. CDR3 size: 14 residues. The J segment lost 7 bases and the V segment lost 1 base, leaving 5 bases of the junction unmatched. Germline V CDR1 and CDR2: SGHTA, FQGNSA. CDR3 in amino acids: CASSLEGALNTQYF. For the CDR3, the DNA is TGTGCCAGCAGCTTAGAGGGGGCTTTAAATACGCAGTATTTT.

V is TRBV13 and J is TRBJ2-7; tentatively, D is TRBD2 (6 bases). Germline V lookup: CDR1 PRHDT, CDR2 FYEKMQ (reference sequence). CDR3 length: 14 amino acids. V gave up 3 bases and J gave up 6 bases, with 15 bases separating them. The CDR3 region is CASSFGRGQSEQYF. The CDR3 DNA reads TGTGCCAGCAGCTTTGGGCGGGGTCAGTCCGAGCAGTACTTC. Complete variable domain (other parts from reference TRBV13 and TRBJ2-7): AAGVIQSPRHLIKEKRETATLKCYPIPRHDTVYWYQQGPGQDPQFLISFYEKMQSDKGSIPDRFSAQQFSDYHSELNMSSLELGDSALYFCASSFGRGQSEQYFGPGTRLTVT.

The J gene is TRBJ2-3, the V gene TRBV7-9; tentatively, D is TRBD1 (5 bases). V was cut by 8 bases and J by 4 bases, with 16 bases left in between. In germline, CDR1 is SEHNR, CDR2 FQNEAQ (reference sequence). The CDR3 has 14 amino acids. CDR3 amino acids: CASSPSLQADTQYF. CDR3 in DNA: TGTGCCAGCTCGCCCTCCTTACAGGCAGATACGCAGTATTTT. Full variable domain (remainder filled in from reference TRBV7-9 and TRBJ2-3): DTGVSQNPRHKITKRGQNVTFRCDPISEHNRLYWYRQTLGQGPEFLTYFQNEAQLEKSRLLSDRFSAERPKGSFSTLEIQRTEQGDSAMYLCASSPSLQADTQYFGPGTRLTVL.

The J gene is TRBJ2-7, the V gene TRBV4-1, with 12 positions matching TRBD2. Germline assignment: CDR1 MGHRA and CDR2 YSYEKL. The CDR3 consists of 20 residues. V lost 0 bases, J lost 6 bases, and 18 bases stayed unmatched. The CDR3 sequence: CASSQDPLAGGPGVSSEQYF. As DNA, the CDR3 is TGCGCCAGCAGCCAAGATCCCCTAGCGGGGGGGCCAGGAGTGTCAAGCGAGCAGTACTTC.

The rearrangement joins TRBV20-1 to TRBJ2-2; 7 bases align to TRBD2. The CDR3 length is 11 residues. Per the germline V gene, CDR1 is DFQATT and CDR2 is SNEGSKA (reference sequence). Losses at the gene ends were 6 bases for V and 6 bases for J; bases not matched to a gene: 1. CDR3 region: CSAAGAGELFF. In nucleotides, the CDR3 is TGCAGTGCCGCGGGAGCCGGGGAGCTGTTTTTT.

This clone has a single count. V usage is TRBV28 and J usage is TRBJ1-5, with D hard to call. The CDR3 consists of 13 residues. V gave up 4 bases and J gave up 6 bases, with 10 bases separating them. In germline, CDR1 is MDHEN, CDR2 SYDVKM. Here the CDR3 reads CASSWRTIQPQHF. In nucleotides, the CDR3 is TGTGCCAGCAGTTGGAGGACGATTCAGCCCCAGCATTTT.

The chain uses TRBV28 and TRBJ2-5; D possibly corresponds to TRBD2 (6 bases). The germline V and J ends were trimmed by 3 bases and 7 bases, with 12 bases remaining between them. Per the germline V gene, CDR1 is MDHEN and CDR2 is SYDVKM. The CDR3 is made up of 13 amino acids. This CDR3 is CASSLEGVGTQYF. In DNA, the CDR3 is TGTGCCAGCAGTTTGGAGGGCGTTGGGACCCAGTACTTC.

The genes are TRBV11-3 and TRBJ2-2; TRBD2 matches at 8 bases. This CDR3 is 15 amino acids long. V lost 2 bases to trimming and J lost 5 bases; unmatched junction nucleotides: 4. Germline V gene lookup returns CDR1 SGHNT and CDR2 YENEEA. CDR3 in amino acids: CASSLREGQTGELFF. For the CDR3, the DNA is TGTGCCAGCAGCTTACGGGAGGGACAAACCGGGGAGCTGTTTTTT.

This clone showed up just once. The J gene is TRBJ2-1, the V gene TRBV10-2; 12 bases line up with TRBD2. V lost 8 bases to trimming and J lost 9 bases; unmatched junction nucleotides: 5. The CDR3 covers 13 residues. The germline gives CDR1 WSHSY, CDR2 SAAADI. The CDR3 reads CASQELAGGEQFF. In DNA, the CDR3 is TGCGCCAGCCAGGAACTAGCGGGAGGTGAGCAGTTCTTC.

The rearrangement links TRBV7-9 to TRBJ1-6; D is unresolved. Germline lookup yields CDR1 SEHNR and CDR2 FQNEAQ (reference sequence). V dropped 5 bases and J dropped 6 bases, with 14 bases sitting between them. The CDR3 spans 15 residues. In DNA, the CDR3 is TGTGCCAGCAGCCCGGCGGAGGGAATTAATTCACCCCTCCACTTT. This gives the protein CASSPAEGINSPLHF.

The chain recombines TRBV4-2 with TRBJ1-2; tentative D call: TRBD1 (5 bases). V lost 1 base to trimming and J lost 7 bases, with 7 bases between them. Germline CDR1 LGHNA, CDR2 YNFKEQ. The CDR3 contains 12 residues. This chain's CDR3 is CASSQGGSGYTF. For the CDR3, the DNA is TGTGCCAGCAGCCAAGGGGGCAGTGGCTACACCTTC.

V is TRBV7-2 and J is TRBJ2-7; 8 nucleotides agree with TRBD1. The V segment lost 1 base and the J segment 2 bases; nucleotides outside the gene matches: 7. Germline CDR1 reads SGHTA; CDR2 reads FQGNSA. The CDR3 length is 16 residues. The CDR3 loop reads CASSLGNRTGTYEQYF. The CDR3 DNA reads TGTGCCAGCAGCTTAGGTAATCGGACAGGGACCTACGAGCAGTACTTC.

The chain has TRBV6-1 and TRBJ2-1; TRBD2 matches 9 bases. With V trimmed by 4 bases and J by 5 bases, 12 bases remained unmatched. Germline V gives CDR1 MNHNS, CDR2 SASEGT. The CDR3 runs to 17 residues. The CDR3 DNA reads as TGTGCCAGCAGTGCGAGCGGGGGGTCTTATCCAGACAATGAGCAGTTCTTC. It translates to CASSASGGSYPDNEQFF.

This clone has more than one count but fewer than ten. The CDR3 spells CASRKEGNTEAFF. The CDR3 coding sequence is TGTGCCAGTAGGAAGGAGGGGAACACTGAAGCTTTCTTT. This chain uses TRBV19 with TRBJ1-1; no firm D call. The germline CDR1 and CDR2 sequences are LNHDA and SQIVND (reference sequence). The V end lost 6 bases, the J end lost 1 base, and 9 bases lay between the germline ends. This CDR3 region has 13 residues.

This chain links TRBV5-1 with TRBJ2-1, with D possibly TRBD1 on 5 matching bases. There are 15 residues in the CDR3. With 0 bases removed from V and 8 bases from J, the gap between germline ends came to 15 bases. Germline V lookup: CDR1 SGHRS, CDR2 YFSETQ. CDR3 nucleotides: TGCGCCAGCAGCTTGGAAGGACACATTGGTCATGAGCAGTTCTTC. Translation: CASSLEGHIGHEQFF.

The CDR3 region has the DNA TGTGCCAGCAGCCTCCTCATAGCGGACAGGTTGAACACTGAAGCTTTCTTT. As protein: CASSLLIADRLNTEAFF. This chain uses TRBV9 with TRBJ1-1; 7 positions agree with TRBD1. This CDR3 is built from 17 residues. CDR1 and CDR2 from the germline V gene are SGDLS and YYNGEE. Losses at the gene ends were 4 bases for V and 0 bases for J; bases not matched to a gene: 12.

The rearrangement uses TRBV7-9 and TRBJ2-1, with 11 bases matching TRBD2. This CDR3 has 17 residues. J lost 7 bases, V lost 5 bases, and 13 bases had no gene match. Looked up from germline, CDR1 is SEHNR and CDR2 is FQNEAQ (reference sequence). CDR3 DNA sequence: TGTGCCAGCAGCCCTAACTCTACTAGCGGGAGTGCGAATGAGCAGTTCTTC. Translation gives CASSPNSTSGSANEQFF.

The chain joins TRBV29-1 to TRBJ2-1; a possible D gene is TRBD1 (6 bases). With 1 base removed from V and 5 bases from J, the gap between germline ends came to 12 bases. The CDR3 sequence is 14 residues long. The germline V gene encodes CDR1 SQVTM and CDR2 ANQGSEA. The CDR3 nucleotides read TGCAGCGTTGAAGGTCCAGGGGATAACAATGAGCAGTTCTTC. Amino acids: CSVEGPGDNNEQFF.

This sequence joins TRBV18 and TRBJ1-1; D not resolved. Germline loops: CDR1 KGHSH, CDR2 LQKENI. This CDR3 comprises 14 residues. V lost 6 bases, J lost 3 bases, and 14 bases lay in between. This chain's CDR3 is CASSIGPHDTEAFF. For the CDR3, the DNA is TGTGCCAGCTCCATTGGGCCTCACGACACTGAAGCTTTCTTT.